Below, 11 T cell receptor beta chains from the same sample are listed, as sequenced in a study of blood T cells in healthy people across ages (dated by TCRdb to about 2015). To prepare the library, 5' RACE was applied. The sequencer was an Illumina HiSeq 2500. A second 7 to 11 cycle PCR used a sample-barcoded 5' primer and a J-beta primer mix. The public reads were reanalyzed by TCRdb: fastp trimming at Q25, MiXCR alignment, in-frame beta chains only. Every distinct CDR3 protein forms one entry, paired with its most common genes and DNA. Within this sample are over 1,200,000 distinct CDR3 sequences, with 45% to 70% of them counted one time only. The top ten clonotypes cover over 5.5% of the sample. Sequenced material: blood. Receptors originate from a young man in good health.

This chain links TRBV6-2 or TRBV6-3 with TRBJ1-4; D unresolved. Deletions cut 0 bases from V and 5 bases from J, with 16 bases between. CDR1 is MNHEY and CDR2 is SVGEGT in the germline V gene. The CDR3 consists of 17 residues. This chain's CDR3 is CASSYSMEGSLNEKLFF. CDR3 sequence (DNA): TGTGCCAGCAGTTACTCCATGGAAGGGAGTCTGAATGAAAAACTGTTTTTT.

J is TRBJ2-5 and V is TRBV25-1, with 8 bases identical to TRBD2. V lost 6 bases and J lost 1; bases outside the gene matches: 13. The germline CDR1 and CDR2 sequences are MGHDK and SYGVNS. The CDR3 spans 17 residues. CDR3 amino acids: CASSVIRGGAIQETQYF. Written as DNA, the CDR3 is TGTGCCAGCAGCGTAATCCGGGGGGGGGCTATCCAAGAGACCCAGTACTTC.

This chain joins TRBV2 and TRBJ2-4; D uncertain. V lost 5 bases and J lost 0, with 8 bases in between. The germline V gene has CDR1 SNHLY and CDR2 FYNNEI. There are 14 residues in the CDR3. The CDR3 DNA reads TGTGCCAGCAGTCCAGAGAAAGCCAAAAACATTCAGTACTTC. It yields the protein CASSPEKAKNIQYF.

This clonotype was counted between two and nine times. The V gene is TRBV20-1, the J gene TRBJ2-3; D call uncertain. The germline V gene has CDR1 DFQATT and CDR2 SNEGSKA (reference sequence). The V gene lost 3 bases and the J gene lost 2 bases, with 9 bases spanning the gap. The CDR3 spans 13 residues. The CDR3 DNA sequence: TGCAGTGCTAGCGGGCTACTCACAGATACGCAGTATTTT. Encoded protein: CSASGLLTDTQYF.

This clonotype showed up just a few times. The gene calls are TRBV5-1 and TRBJ1-1, with D maybe TRBD1 (5 bases). The CDR3 extends over 16 amino acids. Between the trimmed V and J ends, which lost 0 bases and 11 bases, there was a span of 23 bases. CDR1 is SGHRS, CDR2 YFSETQ, per germline. This CDR3 reads CASSLEAGLVPKTAFF. The CDR3 region has the DNA TGCGCCAGCAGCTTGGAGGCAGGGCTGGTCCCGAAGACGGCTTTCTTT.

The rearrangement links TRBV4-2 to TRBJ2-1, with D uncertain. With the DNA end fitting TRBJ2-7 better, the J assignment may be wrong. CDR1 and CDR2 from the germline V gene are LGHNA and YNFKEQ. CDR3 length: 14 amino acids. The CDR3 loop is CASSQDGSYNEQYF. Here the CDR3 DNA reads TGTGCCAGCAGCCAAGATGGCTCGTACAATGAGCAGTACTTC.

This clonotype was seen many times. The V and J genes are TRBV7-9 and TRBJ1-5; D is possibly TRBD1 (6 bases). This CDR3 is 14 amino acids long. Trimming took off 6 bases at V and 4 bases at J, with 13 bases between the two ends. The V gene's germline CDR1 is SEHNR and CDR2 FQNEAQ (reference sequence). CDR3: CASRKTGKNQPQHF. The CDR3 nucleotides read TGTGCCAGCAGGAAGACAGGCAAGAATCAGCCCCAGCATTTT.

The rearrangement links TRBV11-2 to TRBJ2-5; D perhaps matches TRBD2 (7 bases). The V gene's germline CDR1 is SGHAT and CDR2 FQNNGV. The CDR3 totals 15 residues. Trimming stripped 3 bases from V and 4 bases from J, with 15 bases between. CDR3 region: CASSFTWGGRETQYF. The CDR3 DNA reads TGTGCCAGCAGCTTTACTTGGGGGGGCCGAGAGACCCAGTACTTC.

J is TRBJ2-1 and V is TRBV4-1; no definite D call. Between the trimmed V and J ends, which lost 3 bases and 5 bases, there was a span of 5 bases. CDR1 is MGHRA and CDR2 is YSYEKL in the germline V gene. The CDR3 length is 12 residues. The CDR3 DNA is TGCGCCAGCAGCCACCCCGACAATGAGCAGTTCTTC. Encoded protein: CASSHPDNEQFF.

The chain uses TRBV4-1 and TRBJ2-7; either TRBD1 or TRBD2 may supply D (7 bases each). The CDR3 spans 16 residues. Germline V CDR1 and CDR2: MGHRA, YSYEKL. The V end lost 4 bases, the J end lost 3 bases, and 19 bases lay between the germline ends. CDR3 sequence: CASSRLHRGGYYEQYF. CDR3 nucleotide sequence: TGCGCCAGCAGCCGGTTACACAGGGGAGGGTACTACGAGCAGTACTTC.

This clonotype has just one count. The chain links TRBV30 to TRBJ2-3; D unclear. Germline loops: CDR1 GTSNPN, CDR2 SVGIG (reference sequence). V was trimmed by 0 bases and J by 5 bases, leaving 9 bases between them. CDR3 size: 13 residues. The CDR3 here is CAWSVFREDTQYF. CDR3 in DNA: TGTGCCTGGAGTGTATTCCGAGAAGATACGCAGTATTTT.